The present T cell receptor (beta chain) was sequenced within a study of blood T cell repertoires in COVID-19. About the research overall: Nucleic acid was either cDNA or gDNA, and it came from T cells, B-cell-depleted T cells, or PBMCs.

Germline V CDR1 and CDR2: SNHLY, FYNNEI. The CDR3 is 15 residues long. V lost 3 bases to trimming and J lost 0 bases; unmatched junction nucleotides: 3. Under the authors' procedure: For nucleated cells, counts were estimated from reference gene primer amplification. Measured with immunoSEQ multiplex PCR; TCRdb has only the in-frame clones, and not every one. That table is the source of V, J and clone size, and D and trimming were worked out from the DNA. There are roughly 14,000 clones in the sample; 87% occur only once, and 17% lies in the top ten. The J gene is TRBJ2-3, the V gene TRBV2; 7 nucleotides agree with TRBD2. The sample consisted of peripheral blood. The sequence came from a human donor with active COVID-19. The donor label of this sample is uncertain. Here the CDR3 DNA reads TGTGCCAGCAGTGAGAGTAGCGGGAGCACAGATACGCAGTATTTT. Amino acids: CASSESSGSTDTQYF.